This TCR beta chain derives from a study of shared clonotypes between healthy human individuals. The length of the CDR3 is 15 residues. In germline, CDR1 is SEHNR, CDR2 FQNEAQ (reference sequence). V lost 5 bases and J lost 3, with 15 bases in between. Assay used: immunoSEQ multiplex PCR; TCRdb lists only in-frame clones, some missing. Of fewer than 850,000 clones listed, more than 70% are singletons. The sample was memory CD4+ T cells sorted from blood. Subset described: CD45RA-negative fraction. The chain links TRBV7-9 to TRBJ2-3; D is possibly TRBD1 (6 bases). The sequence came from a woman younger than 45 in good health. The CDR3 sequence: CASSQDRMWTDTQYF. CDR3 coding DNA: TGTGCCAGCAGCCAAGACAGGATGTGGACAGATACGCAGTATTTT. Complete variable domain (other parts from reference TRBV7-9 and TRBJ2-3): DTGVSQNPRHKITKRGQNVTFRCDPISEHNRLYWYRQTLGQGPEFLTYFQNEAQLEKSRLLSDRFSAERPKGSFSTLEIQRTEQGDSAMYLCASSQDRMWTDTQYFGPGTRLTVL.